One TCR beta chain is described in this entry. Its target antigen remains unknown. Base qualities are not at hand, and no much larger clone is one base apart. The sample belongs to a study of Graves' ophthalmopathy and Graves' hyperthyroidism (dated by TCRdb to the late 2010s). Regarding the study in general: Hyperthyroidism was defined as stable when no progression to ophthalmopathy occurred within 18 months of follow-up. TCR beta repertoire signatures were used to distinguish Graves' ophthalmopathy from Graves' hyperthyroidism and to predict progression to ophthalmopathy. In total, 135 blood samples were TCR-sequenced: under 45 ophthalmopathy, 75 hyperthyroidism and roughly 17 hyperthyroidism-to-ophthalmopathy patients. To explore V-J signatures that distinguish ophthalmopathy from hyperthyroidism, a discovery set of 90 to 100 patients was enrolled, made up of about 40 with ophthalmopathy and some 58 with stable hyperthyroidism. An independent validation cohort was composed of approximately 18 hyperthyroidism patients and around 16 patients who later progressed from hyperthyroidism to ophthalmopathy. In more than five hyperthyroidism patients, T-cell repertoires of thyroid tissue and blood were compared. Following sample collection, hyperthyroidism patients were given methimazole at a starting dose of 30 mg daily, and ophthalmopathy patients were given high-dose intravenous methylprednisolone. Broad study findings and their caveats: In cross-validation, the 13-signature model distinguished ophthalmopathy from stable hyperthyroidism with about 90% sensitivity and roughly 81% specificity, while in the test set the corresponding values were about 80% and 75%. In validation, the model predicted ophthalmopathy progression with less than 71% sensitivity and around 72% specificity; some 13 predicted patients were CT-confirmed with GO in a median of approximately six months. No statistical method was used to predetermine the sample size, and group allocation was not hidden from the investigators. Most expanded thyroid clonotypes with a frequency above 0.001 also appeared in blood, which suggests that blood repertoires may reflect the immune response in the thyroid.

Hyperthyroidism patients were newly diagnosed, with disease duration under 2 months, and aged 18 to 65 years. Patients with other autoimmune diseases, uncontrolled infections, pregnancy or lactation were excluded from the study. Diagnosis relied on clinical symptoms, serum thyroxine, TRAb, thyroid ultrasound and orbital computed tomography. Total RNA was extracted with Trizol reagent and quality-checked on an Agilent 2100 Bioanalyzer. The CDR3 measures 18 amino acids from cysteine to phenylalanine. Kept here is only the CDR3 DNA, which spans 54 bases and is read in frame from base 1. The germline V gene gives CDR1 as SGHDN and CDR2 as FVKESK. V is cut by 1 base and J by 0 bases, and the space between the germline ends is 13 bases. TCR beta CDR3 regions were amplified from RNA transcripts for repertoire sequencing. The first round of RT-PCR was done with HTBI primers and the Qiagen OneStep RT-PCR kit, and was followed by a second round of multiplex PCR, then size selection and purification. Sequencing of the libraries was carried out on an Illumina HiSeq2000 in paired-end mode with 100 bp reads. The published analysis was carried out like this. SOAPnuke was used to process the reads, throwing out any read that had adapters, had uncalled bases, had a mean Phred below 15, or lacked an exact constant-primer or identifier match. COPE v1.2.5 was used to merge the high-quality paired reads. Clonotypes were defined as unique nucleotide sequences and were aligned to IMGT TRB V, D and J references using MiTCR v1.1. Analysis was restricted to V-J combinations with a frequency above 0.0001, which covered approximately 99% of repertoires. A TCR clonal expansion and chaos score per V-J combination was defined as the ratio of F50 clonal expansion to chaos observed in the TCRdist matrix. Welch's t-statistics and random forest were used to reduce features to about a dozen V-J combinations, which were fed into a naive Bayes classifier. The similarity between thyroid and blood repertoires was quantified using the Morisita-Horn index. TCRdb cleaned the public reads at Q25 with fastp, built clones with MiXCR and kept in-frame beta chains. Entries that share a CDR3 protein sequence are merged under the most common genes and DNA. These V and J calls derive from TCRdb rather than the authors' analysis. Recorded for this sample are more than 1,000,000 distinct CDR3 sequences; about 36% of them occurred a single time. Roughly 11% of the sample lies in the top ten.

The TCR comes from an adult man with Graves' hyperthyroidism. The rearranged segments are TRBV14 and TRBJ1-6; the best D guess is TRBD1, with 6 bases matching. Sequencing was carried out using peripheral blood or thyroid tissue (not recorded which). The nucleotide sequence reads TGTGCCAGCAGCCAAGTGGACAGAGGGCACTCCTATAATTCACCCCTCCACTTT. This is translated as CASSQVDRGHSYNSPLHF.